Listed below are T cell receptor beta chains from one sample, sequenced in a study of T-cell reconstitution after alpha-beta-depleted transplantation in children. TCRdb reprocessed the PCR reads via MiXCR and lists one record per CDR3 protein. The repertoire holds around 380,000 distinct CDR3 sequences, with approximately 11% as singletons. This specimen consisted of PBMCs from the stem cell graft donor, obtained from the stem cell graft. These receptor sequences come from a human donor who donated a stem cell graft to a child with acute myeloid leukemia. Both conserved end residues are part of each CDR3. The size of a clone is reported for some rows only, either as once, few or many, or as a class for expanded clones.

j_call v_call clone_size cdr3_aa
TRBJ1-2 TRBV6-1 NA CASSSLGTRESYGYTF
TRBJ1-5 TRBV10-1 many CASSELTGPQGQPQHF
TRBJ2-1 TRBV7-8 many CASSLLLGGGEQFF
TRBJ2-1 TRBV9 few CASSENYEQFF
TRBJ2-3 TRBV18 NA CASSLPGVRSTDTQYF
TRBJ2-1 TRBV6-6 NA CASSMEGNEQFF
TRBJ2-7 TRBV6-1 few CASSDGLRYEQYF
TRBJ2-3 TRBV20-1 NA CSARDRLPTDTQYF
TRBJ2-5 TRBV7-9 few CASSPSRLGQGQQETQYF
TRBJ2-3 TRBV7-8 NA CASSLSGTRSGTDTQYF
TRBJ2-1 TRBV5-1 NA CASSFGLAGGQSYNEQFF
TRBJ2-7 TRBV20-1 few CSAEAGKGPYEQYF
TRBJ2-1 TRBV24-1 few CATSEVQGHNEQFF
TRBJ2-1 TRBV4-1 few CASSQERPKSRPSLVEQFF
TRBJ2-7 TRBV4-1 few CASSQDPSVGYEQYF
TRBJ1-5 TRBV7-9 few CASSRVGQGDQPQHF
TRBJ2-1 TRBV15 NA CATSRLLPGQGFNEQFF
TRBJ2-1 TRBV20-1 NA CSATAGAAYNEQFF
TRBJ1-2 TRBV20-1 NA CSALVGHIYGYTF
TRBJ2-7 TRBV12-5 NA CASGLGYEQYF
TRBJ1-2 TRBV10-2 many CASSEFLWDSYGYTF
TRBJ2-3 TRBV7-3 many CASSSSISTDTQYF
TRBJ1-1 TRBV7-6 many CASSPTGGYTEAFF
TRBJ2-5 TRBV24-1 NA CATSGGHEETQYF
TRBJ2-1 TRBV29-1 NA CSAIISGSYEQFF
TRBJ1-5 TRBV27 few CASSRGGGQPQHF
TRBJ1-1 TRBV5-1 many CASSLTAGPEAFF
TRBJ2-1 TRBV27 NA CASSLVQAFNEQFF
TRBJ2-1 TRBV5-1 NA CASSSFPSTGQVEQFF
TRBJ2-1 TRBV20-1 NA CSARATSGRRNEQFF
TRBJ1-4 TRBV20-1 NA CSARGEKLFF
TRBJ2-5 TRBV4-1 NA CASSQDGQGVRETQYF
TRBJ2-7 TRBV29-1 NA CSVERGNSYEQYF
TRBJ2-2 TRBV18 NA CASSRTGTGELFF
TRBJ2-5 TRBV29-1 NA CSVVAAGGHGRTQYF
TRBJ1-4 TRBV20-1 NA CSAISDRGGEKLFF
TRBJ2-1 TRBV20-1 few CSADGLAGFVSYNEQFF